A single TCR beta chain is shown here with its context. The CDR3 length is 15 residues. Germline V gene lookup returns CDR1 SGDLS and CDR2 YYNGEE. The source of the sample is a study of monozygotic twins with inflammatory bowel disease. From the 5' RACE reads, TCRdb lists one entry per CDR3 protein and no DNA. Reported are 200,000 to 250,000 distinct CDR3 sequences; the ten largest clones contain around 7.7%. The sequence was collected from a human donor with ulcerative colitis or Crohn's disease, or a healthy co-twin of an affected twin (not recorded which). V and J are TRBV9 and TRBJ2-1; TCRdb's D call, TRBD2, is unchecked because there is no DNA. Sequencing was done on a sample of blood. CDR3: CASSPGGLSYNEQFF.